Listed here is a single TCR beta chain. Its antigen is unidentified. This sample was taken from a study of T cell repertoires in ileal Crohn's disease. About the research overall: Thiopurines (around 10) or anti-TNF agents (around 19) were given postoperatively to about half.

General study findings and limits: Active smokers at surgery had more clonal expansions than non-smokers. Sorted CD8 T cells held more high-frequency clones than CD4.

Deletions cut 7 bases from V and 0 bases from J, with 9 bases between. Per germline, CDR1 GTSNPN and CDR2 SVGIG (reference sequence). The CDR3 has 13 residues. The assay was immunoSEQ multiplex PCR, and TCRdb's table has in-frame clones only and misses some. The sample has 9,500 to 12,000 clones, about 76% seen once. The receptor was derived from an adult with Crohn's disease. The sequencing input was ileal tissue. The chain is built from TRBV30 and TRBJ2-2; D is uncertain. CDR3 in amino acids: CAFGLANTGELFF. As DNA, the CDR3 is TGTGCCTTTGGCCTTGCGAACACCGGGGAGCTGTTTTTT.